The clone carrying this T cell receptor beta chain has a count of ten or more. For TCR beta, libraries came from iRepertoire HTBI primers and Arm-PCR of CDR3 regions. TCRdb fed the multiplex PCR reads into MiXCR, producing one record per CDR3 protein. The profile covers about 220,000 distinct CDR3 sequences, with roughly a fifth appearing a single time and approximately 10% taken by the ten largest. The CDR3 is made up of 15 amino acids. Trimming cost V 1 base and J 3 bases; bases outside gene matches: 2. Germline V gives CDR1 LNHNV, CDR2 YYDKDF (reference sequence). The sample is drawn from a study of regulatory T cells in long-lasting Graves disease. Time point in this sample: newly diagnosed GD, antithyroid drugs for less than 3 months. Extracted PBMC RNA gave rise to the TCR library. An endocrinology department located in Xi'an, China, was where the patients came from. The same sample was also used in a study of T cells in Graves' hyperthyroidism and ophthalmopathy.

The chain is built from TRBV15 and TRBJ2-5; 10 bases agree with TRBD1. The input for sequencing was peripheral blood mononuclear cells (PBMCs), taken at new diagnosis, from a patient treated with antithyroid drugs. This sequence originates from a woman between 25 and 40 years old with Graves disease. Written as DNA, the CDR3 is TGTGCCACCAGCAGAGCGGGACAGGGGAAAGAGACCCAGTACTTC. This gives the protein CATSRAGQGKETQYF.